A selection of T cell receptor beta chains follows, all from one sample in a study of PD-1 blockade in classical Hodgkin lymphoma. Sequencing was performed with immunoSEQ multiplex PCR; in TCRdb, only in-frame clones are kept and a portion is missing. The data contain about 29,000 clones, 85% to 90% of them seen just once; the ten biggest clones take up over 6.5%. Source: CD8+ T cells from blood, taken at baseline. The source of these receptors is a human donor with classical Hodgkin lymphoma. CDR3s include the opening cysteine and the closing phenylalanine or tryptophan. A D gene is named only where the DNA matches it firmly. Not all rows give a size; the values are once, few, many and, for expanded clones, a class.

len	d_gene	j_gene	abundance	v_gene	CDR3aa	CDR3nt
14	TRBD1	TRBJ2-7	few	TRBV6-1	CASSERGLSYEQYF	TGTGCCAGCAGTGAAAGGGGGCTCTCCTACGAGCAGTACTTC
12	NA	TRBJ1-4	NA	TRBV6-6	CASSYGLEKLFF	TGTGCCAGCAGTTACGGATTGGAAAAACTGTTTTTT
16	NA	TRBJ1-4	NA	TRBV27	CASRRQGGVTNEKLFF	TGTGCCAGCAGGAGGCAGGGAGGAGTTACTAATGAAAAACTGTTTTTT
13	NA	TRBJ2-4	few	TRBV10-3	CATLGRGDTIQYF	TGTGCCACCCTTGGTCGGGGGGACACCATTCAGTACTTC
16	TRBD2	TRBJ2-1	NA	TRBV28	CAATGLAGGGYNEQFF	TGTGCCGCGACAGGACTAGCGGGAGGAGGGTACAATGAGCAGTTCTTC
14	NA	TRBJ1-1	NA	TRBV7-6	CASSPHVRNTEAFF	TGTGCCAGCAGCCCACATGTCAGGAACACTGAAGCTTTCTTT
15	NA	TRBJ1-1	NA	TRBV6-1	CASPHLGSANTEAFF	TGTGCCAGCCCCCACCTAGGGTCGGCGAACACTGAAGCTTTCTTT
15	TRBD1	TRBJ1-5	few	TRBV5-1	CASSLVAGGTQPQHF	TGCGCCAGCAGCTTGGTGGCAGGGGGCACTCAGCCCCAGCATTTT
16	NA	TRBJ2-7	NA	TRBV28	CASSFRIRESSYEQYF	TGTGCCAGCAGTTTCCGTATCAGGGAGAGCTCCTACGAGCAGTACTTC
13	TRBD2	TRBJ2-7	NA	TRBV7-9	CASTWRGRDEQYF	TGTGCCAGCACCTGGCGGGGGAGAGACGAGCAGTACTTC
13	NA	TRBJ1-1	NA	TRBV15	CATSVKPGTEAFF	TGTGCCACCAGCGTCAAGCCCGGGACTGAAGCTTTCTTT
15	TRBD2	TRBJ2-1	NA	TRBV6-1	CARSAPSGGYNEQFF	TGTGCCAGGAGCGCCCCTAGCGGGGGTTACAATGAGCAGTTCTTC
15	TRBD2	TRBJ2-5	NA	TRBV30	CATGLAGVSTETQYF	TGTGCCACGGGACTAGCGGGAGTCAGCACGGAGACCCAGTACTTC
16	TRBD2	TRBJ2-3	NA	TRBV27	CASSPPSGTSTDTQYF	TGTGCCAGCAGTCCCCCAAGCGGGACTAGCACAGATACGCAGTATTTT
15	TRBD1	TRBJ1-1	NA	TRBV7-9	CASSSGQGMNTEAFF	TGTGCCAGCAGCTCGGGACAGGGCATGAACACTGAAGCTTTCTTT
17	NA	TRBJ2-3	once	TRBV29-1	CSVVSVREGIGTDTQYF	TGCAGCGTTGTTAGCGTTCGAGAGGGTATAGGTACAGATACGCAGTATTTT
17	TRBD2	TRBJ2-1	NA	TRBV10-2	CASSDYGTSGRYNEQFF	TGCGCCAGCAGCGACTACGGGACTAGCGGGAGGTACAATGAGCAGTTCTTC
14	NA	TRBJ2-6	once	TRBV27	CASRSPGGANVLTF	TGTGCCAGCAGATCCCCTGGAGGGGCCAACGTCCTGACTTTC
13	TRBD1	TRBJ1-1	NA	TRBV5-4	CASSHRGGTEAFF	TGTGCCAGCAGCCACAGGGGTGGCACTGAAGCTTTCTTT
16	TRBD1	TRBJ1-5	NA	TRBV7-2	CASSSSGTGGSQPQHF	TGTGCCAGCAGCTCATCAGGGACAGGGGGAAGCCAGCCCCAGCATTTT
15	TRBD2	TRBJ2-2	NA	TRBV5-1	CASSASGREGGELFF	TGCGCCAGCAGTGCAAGCGGGAGGGAAGGCGGGGAGCTGTTTTTT
11	NA	TRBJ1-1	NA	TRBV5-1	CASSLRTEAFF	TGCGCCAGCAGCCTGCGGACTGAAGCTTTCTTT
16	TRBD1	TRBJ1-5	NA	TRBV30	CAWRPRGGDGNQPQHF	TGTGCCTGGCGACCTAGAGGGGGCGATGGCAATCAGCCCCAGCATTTT
11	NA	TRBJ2-1	few	TRBV20-1	CSAQEGGWQFF	TGCAGTGCGCAGGAGGGAGGATGGCAGTTCTTC
14	NA	TRBJ2-5	NA	TRBV28	CASSLPVEQETQYF	TGTGCCAGCAGTCTACCCGTCGAGCAAGAGACCCAGTACTTC
17	NA	TRBJ2-4	NA	TRBV7-8	CASSLARGVTAKNIQYF	TGTGCCAGCAGCTTAGCGAGGGGAGTTACAGCCAAAAACATTCAGTACTTC
10	NA	TRBJ2-7	NA	TRBV2	CASRGGEQYF	TGTGCCAGCAGGGGTGGGGAGCAGTACTTC
19	NA	TRBJ1-4	NA	TRBV21-1	CASSKGCEGRAATNEKLFF	TGTGCCAGCAGCAAAGGTTGTGAGGGGAGGGCGGCAACTAATGAAAAACTGTTTTTT